The 16 T cell receptor beta chains below were found in one sample sequenced in a study of T cells in Graves' hyperthyroidism and ophthalmopathy. The source material, RNA transcripts, was used to amplify TCR beta CDR3 regions. During a first-round RT-PCR of the TCR CDR3, the HTBI primer set was used. One entry per CDR3 protein results from TCRdb running MiXCR on the multiplex PCR reads. The table has some 760,000 distinct CDR3 sequences, 11% to 15% seen once; the top ten hold roughly 10%. The sequenced sample consisted of blood. These receptors came from a woman between 18 and 30 years old with Graves' hyperthyroidism.

The chain combines TRBV14 with TRBJ1-1; maybe TRBD1 (5 bases). Germline V gene sequence: CDR1 SGHDN, CDR2 FVKESK. V dropped 2 bases and J dropped 0 bases, with 10 bases sitting between them. The CDR3 is 15 amino acids. CDR3 loop: CASSQWGLLNTEAFF. CDR3 bases: TGTGCCAGCAGCCAATGGGGACTGTTGAACACTGAAGCTTTCTTT.

This clonotype was seen many times. The J gene is TRBJ2-7, the V gene TRBV9; D gene uncertain. This CDR3 spans 14 amino acids. CDR1 is SGDLS and CDR2 is YYNGEE in the germline V gene. Between the trimmed V and J ends, which lost 0 bases and 0 bases, there was a span of 7 bases. The CDR3 protein is CASSVVGSSYEQYF. The CDR3, as DNA: TGTGCCAGCAGCGTAGTGGGGTCCTCCTACGAGCAGTACTTC.

Ten or more counts support this clonotype. The chain couples TRBV29-1 to TRBJ2-1, with D tentatively TRBD1 (5 bases). The CDR3 has 16 residues. Trimming left V 2 bases short and J 0 bases short, with 14 bases between. Germline CDR1 reads SQVTM; CDR2 reads ANQGSEA. CDR3 amino acids: CSVEPDTRRSYNEQFF. DNA for the CDR3: TGCAGCGTTGAACCGGACACCCGTCGCTCCTACAATGAGCAGTTCTTC.

This chain connects TRBV6-1 to TRBJ1-3; D gene uncertain. Trimming removed 5 bases at V and 1 base at J, with 18 bases between. CDR1 is MNHNS and CDR2 is SASEGT in the germline V gene. CDR3 size: 17 residues. The DNA for the CDR3 is TGTGCCAGCAGTCGCCGAACAGACTCCTCATCTGGAAACACCATATATTTT. It codes for CASSRRTDSSSGNTIYF.

The chain recombines TRBV6-1 with TRBJ1-3; 7 nucleotides line up with TRBD1. Germline assignment: CDR1 MNHNS and CDR2 SASEGT. The CDR3 spans 16 residues. V gave up 6 bases and J gave up 1 base; unmatched junction bases: 9. In DNA form, the CDR3 reads TGTGCCAGCAGACACGACAGGGCCTCATCTGGAAACACCATATATTTT. It codes for CASRHDRASSGNTIYF.

This clonotype was seen ten or more times. The chain is built from TRBV27 and TRBJ2-1; the match to TRBD2 covers 7 bases. Germline CDR1 is MNHEY and CDR2 is SMNVEV (reference sequence). The CDR3 is made up of 16 amino acids. J was trimmed by 0 bases and V by 4 bases; bases with no gene match: 6. The CDR3 coding sequence is TGTGCCAGCAGTTATGAGGGAGGGACCTCCTACAATGAGCAGTTCTTC. Amino acids: CASSYEGGTSYNEQFF.

This clonotype was picked up many times. V is TRBV7-2 and J is TRBJ2-1, with 12 bases that match TRBD2. The CDR3 is 16 residues long. Per the germline V gene, CDR1 is SGHTA and CDR2 is FQGNSA. V was pared by 4 bases and J by 4 bases, with 5 bases of the junction left unmatched. CDR3 residues: CASSSRTSGTYNEQFF. DNA of the CDR3: TGTGCCAGCAGCTCCCGGACTAGCGGGACTTACAATGAGCAGTTCTTC.

The chain employs TRBV30 and TRBJ2-7, with D perhaps being TRBD1 or TRBD2 (6 bases each). Germline V gene sequence: CDR1 GTSNPN, CDR2 SVGIG (reference sequence). The CDR3 covers 15 residues. The V gene lost 1 base and the J gene lost 2 bases, with 15 bases spanning the gap. The CDR3 protein is CAWSAPSGATYEQYF. The CDR3 DNA reads as TGTGCCTGGAGTGCCCCTTCGGGGGCTACCTACGAGCAGTACTTC.

The gene calls are TRBV30 and TRBJ1-2; 7 bases are a match to TRBD1. CDR3 length equals 15 residues. Looked up from germline, CDR1 is GTSNPN and CDR2 is SVGIG (reference sequence). Trimming cost V 2 bases and J 1 base; bases outside gene matches: 7. CDR3 nucleotides: TGTGCCTGGAGTAAGACACAGGGGAGTAACTATGGCTACACCTTC. Amino acids: CAWSKTQGSNYGYTF.

The chain uses TRBV18 and TRBJ2-1; a weak D match, TRBD2 (6 bases). This CDR3 is built from 18 residues. Germline lookup yields CDR1 KGHSH and CDR2 LQKENI. Trimming removed 1 base at V and 0 bases at J, with 16 bases between. The CDR3 sequence is CASSPRRLEWSSYNEQFF. The CDR3 DNA follows: TGTGCCAGCTCACCACGGAGACTAGAGTGGAGCTCCTACAATGAGCAGTTCTTC. The full variable domain, in which reference TRBV18 and TRBJ2-1 provide the parts outside the CDR3, is NAGVMQNPRHLVRRRGQEARLRCSPMKGHSHVYWYRQLPEEGLKFMVYLQKENIIDESGMPKERFSAEFPKEGPSILRIQQVVRGDSAAYFCASSPRRLEWSSYNEQFFGPGTRLTVL.

This clonotype was counted between two and nine times. The J gene is TRBJ1-4, the V gene TRBV5-1, with D unresolved. V was pared by 3 bases and J by 4 bases, with 10 bases between. The germline V gene has CDR1 SGHRS and CDR2 YFSETQ. The CDR3 is 14 amino acids. CDR3 residues: CASSSGSFNEKLFF. The CDR3 DNA reads as TGCGCCAGCAGCTCGGGTTCGTTTAATGAAAAACTGTTTTTT.

The chain is built from TRBV7-2 and TRBJ2-2; D remains unclear. The CDR3 length is 16 residues. Trimming pared 0 bases from V and 3 bases from J, leaving 11 bases between. Germline V gene lookup returns CDR1 SGHTA and CDR2 FQGNSA. CDR3 sequence reads: CASSLAGWADTGELFF. CDR3 bases: TGTGCCAGCAGCTTAGCCGGGTGGGCGGACACCGGGGAGCTGTTTTTT.

This clonotype was seen at least ten times. The chain carries TRBV6-5 and TRBJ2-3, with 10 bases matching TRBD2. Per the germline V gene, CDR1 is MNHEY and CDR2 is SVGAGI. Germline trimming cut 0 bases from V and 2 bases from J; bases unmatched to any gene: 11. The CDR3 has 19 amino acids. The CDR3 region has the DNA TGTGCCAGCAGTTACTCTTTCCCTAGCGGGAGTCCCTTCACAGATACGCAGTATTTT. Translation gives CASSYSFPSGSPFTDTQYF.

The genes are TRBV4-1 and TRBJ1-4, with D uncertain. The CDR3 spans 14 residues. V lost 4 bases and J 12 bases, leaving 18 bases between the germline ends. Per the germline V gene, CDR1 is MGHRA and CDR2 is YSYEKL. The CDR3 nucleotides are TGCGCCAGCAGCCTGGGCTTGACGGCACGGGAACTGTTTTTT. This gives the protein CASSLGLTARELFF.

The sample holds a few counts of this clonotype. This chain uses TRBV29-1 with TRBJ2-4; TRBD1 aligns across 7 bases. V trimming: 6 bases; J trimming: 7 bases; junction bases outside the gene matches: 6. The CDR3 covers 12 residues. CDR1 and CDR2 from the germline V gene are SQVTM and ANQGSEA. The CDR3 coding sequence is TGCAGCGTCCTACAGGGGTGGAACATTCAGTACTTC. Encoded protein: CSVLQGWNIQYF.

The CDR3 loop reads CASSKVSRDSYEQYF. The CDR3 region has the DNA TGTGCCAGCAGCAAGGTGTCCCGGGACAGTTACGAGCAGTACTTC. The rearrangement joins TRBV28 to TRBJ2-7; the match to TRBD1 covers 7 bases. CDR3 length: 15 residues. V shed 6 bases, J shed 4 bases, and the junction held 12 bases outside the gene matches. Germline CDR1 is MDHEN and CDR2 is SYDVKM.